Listed here are 19 T cell receptor beta chains from one sample, sequenced in a study of naive and memory T cell subsets. The beta constant-region primer was an equimolar mix of two oligonucleotides covering TRBC1 and TRBC2. TCRdb re-called the UMI-ligation and nested PCR reads with MiXCR, one entry per CDR3 protein. The sample has around 23,000 distinct CDR3 sequences; 9.5% to 12% are singletons. Sample: central memory CD8+ T cells from blood. These receptor sequences come from a human donor in good health.

This clonotype was detected a few times. The V and J genes are TRBV27 and TRBJ2-1; either TRBD1 or TRBD2 may supply D (5 bases each). Germline V CDR1 and CDR2: MNHEY, SMNVEV (reference sequence). The CDR3 consists of 16 residues. V was cut by 1 base and J by 2 bases, with 12 bases left in between. The CDR3 here is CASSLLGDLPYNEQFF. DNA of the CDR3: TGTGCCAGCAGTTTATTGGGGGATTTGCCCTACAATGAGCAGTTCTTC.

The chain couples TRBV10-1 to TRBJ2-1; 9 bases align to TRBD2. This CDR3 contains 15 residues. Germline V gene data show CDR1 as WNHNN and CDR2 as SYGVQD (reference sequence). The V and J ends lost 2 bases and 6 bases, in that order; junction bases with no gene match: 5. The CDR3 region is CASSESGTSRNEQFF. CDR3 nucleotide sequence: TGCGCCAGCAGTGAGAGCGGGACTAGCCGCAATGAGCAGTTCTTC.

This clonotype has ten or more counts. The CDR3 nucleotides are TGTGCCAGCAGTTGGGACACATCGTTAAGATATGGCTACACCTTC. Translating gives CASSWDTSLRYGYTF. V gene TRBV6-5 combines with J gene TRBJ1-2; weak D call: TRBD1 (6 bases). Germline CDR1 and CDR2: MNHEY and SVGAGI. This CDR3 has 15 amino acids. Trimming shortened V by 4 bases and J by 5 bases, and 17 bases separated the two germline ends.

J is TRBJ1-5 and V is TRBV6-6, with D perhaps TRBD1 (5 bases). V dropped 8 bases and J dropped 9 bases, with 20 bases sitting between them. In germline, CDR1 is MNHNY, CDR2 SVGAGI (reference sequence). CDR3 length equals 14 residues. CDR3 region: CASGDGGGKGPQHF. The CDR3 DNA reads TGTGCCAGCGGTGACGGGGGTGGAAAAGGGCCCCAGCATTTT.

This clonotype has more than one count but fewer than ten. This rearrangement joins TRBV4-1 to TRBJ1-4, with D maybe TRBD1 (5 bases). Germline CDR1 and CDR2: MGHRA and YSYEKL. Trimming left V 0 bases short and J 8 bases short, with 13 bases between. The CDR3 runs 15 residues. Here the CDR3 DNA reads TGCGCCAGCAGCCAAGATCTGCCAGGGAACGAAAAACTGTTTTTT. This gives the protein CASSQDLPGNEKLFF.

The V call is TRBV4-3, the J call TRBJ2-1; D not resolved. V lost 4 bases, J lost 5 bases, and 12 bases lay in between. Looked up from germline, CDR1 is LGHNA and CDR2 is YSLEER. This CDR3 has 14 amino acids. As DNA, the CDR3 is TGCGCCAGCAGCCCTACAGAACCGAACAATGAGCAGTTCTTC. Its translation is CASSPTEPNNEQFF.

This sequence joins TRBV9 and TRBJ1-1; D possibly corresponds to TRBD1 (6 bases). CDR1 and CDR2 (germline): SGDLS, YYNGEE. The V and J ends lost 4 bases and 4 bases respectively, with 14 bases between them. The CDR3 covers 14 residues. The CDR3 region has the DNA TGTGCCAGCAGCTCCCGAGGGGGTGCCACTGAAGCTTTCTTT. Translated: CASSSRGGATEAFF. The variable domain in full, with the rest retrieved from reference TRBV9 and TRBJ1-1, is DSGVTQTPKHLITATGQRVTLRCSPRSGDLSVYWYQQSLDQGLQFLIQYYNGEERAKGNILERFSAQQFPDLHSELNLSSLELGDSALYFCASSSRGGATEAFFGQGTRLTVV.

The J gene is TRBJ2-1, the V gene TRBV20-1, with unresolved D. Germline loops: CDR1 DFQATT, CDR2 SNEGSKA (reference sequence). There are 15 residues in the CDR3. Trimming took off 6 bases at V and 2 bases at J, with 17 bases between the two ends. The CDR3 sequence: CSASCLINTYNEQFF. The CDR3, as DNA: TGCAGTGCCAGTTGTCTGATCAATACCTACAATGAGCAGTTCTTC.

In its sample, this clonotype was seen a few times. The chain uses TRBV7-8 and TRBJ2-5; no definite D call. V dropped 7 bases and J dropped 5 bases, with 14 bases sitting between them. From germline, CDR1 is SGHVS and CDR2 FQNEAQ. This CDR3 is built from 13 residues. CDR3 amino acids: CASIDGLRETQYF. CDR3 bases: TGTGCCAGCATCGACGGTCTACGGGAGACCCAGTACTTC.

The chain has TRBV20-1 and TRBJ2-1; TRBD2 matches 10 bases. CDR1 is DFQATT, CDR2 SNEGSKA, per germline (reference sequence). J gave up 9 bases and V 3 bases, and 5 bases lay outside the gene matches. CDR3 length: 13 amino acids. The CDR3 bases are TGCAGTGCTAGTTTACTAGCGGGACCTGAGCAGTTCTTC. Amino acid sequence: CSASLLAGPEQFF.

The rearrangement uses TRBV29-1 and TRBJ1-2; D might be TRBD1 (5 bases). The CDR3 has 13 residues. V lost 7 bases and J lost 8, with 20 bases in between. Germline values: CDR1 SQVTM, CDR2 ANQGSEA. The CDR3 DNA reads as TGCAGCGGCCGGGACTCAACTCCGGCGGGCTACACCTTC. It yields the protein CSGRDSTPAGYTF.

This clonotype appeared many times. CDR3 protein: CASSSSLSARDSPLHF. The CDR3 bases are TGTGCCAGCAGCTCCTCCCTGAGTGCTCGGGATTCACCCCTCCACTTT. V is TRBV11-2 and J is TRBJ1-6; D not certain. V was cut by 4 bases and J by 8 bases, with 18 bases left in between. The CDR3 is 16 amino acids. Germline V CDR1 and CDR2: SGHAT, FQNNGV.

This clonotype was seen only a few times. This chain uses TRBV9 with TRBJ2-1; possibly TRBD2 for D (6 bases). The germline V and J ends were trimmed by 6 bases and 3 bases, with 19 bases remaining between them. The CDR3 has 16 residues. In germline, CDR1 is SGDLS, CDR2 YYNGEE. The chain's CDR3 is CASTTGGEVGYNEQFF. In DNA form, the CDR3 reads TGTGCCAGCACCACCGGAGGGGAGGTGGGCTACAATGAGCAGTTCTTC.

This chain connects TRBV3-1 to TRBJ2-5; 11 positions match TRBD1. This CDR3 spans 16 amino acids. In germline, CDR1 is LGHDT, CDR2 YNNKEL (reference sequence). V lost 4 bases to trimming and J lost 4 bases; unmatched junction nucleotides: 8. The DNA of the CDR3 is TGTGCCAGCAGCCGAATACGGACAGGGGGCAGAGAGACCCAGTACTTC. As protein: CASSRIRTGGRETQYF.

This clonotype was seen many times. The rearrangement uses TRBV24-1 and TRBJ2-2, with D hard to call. V was cut by 7 bases and J by 3 bases, with 11 bases left in between. CDR1 is KGHDR and CDR2 is SFDVKD in the germline V gene. The CDR3 sequence is 14 residues long. CDR3 in amino acids: CATSPSLDTGELFF. For the CDR3, the DNA is TGTGCCACCAGCCCCTCCCTGGACACCGGGGAGCTGTTTTTT.

This clonotype qualifies as medium-sized. The V gene is TRBV4-1, the J gene TRBJ2-3; 8 positions match TRBD2. The CDR3 runs 16 residues. Germline CDR1 and CDR2: MGHRA and YSYEKL. Losses at the gene ends were 4 bases for V and 9 bases for J; bases not matched to a gene: 15. The CDR3 region is CASSPLDLAGGWTQYF. CDR3 sequence (DNA): TGCGCCAGCAGCCCCCTTGATCTGGCGGGAGGATGGACGCAGTATTTT.

This clonotype was seen at least ten times. This chain uses TRBV10-3 with TRBJ2-1, with 10 bases matching TRBD2. Germline-derived CDR1 and CDR2 are ENHRY and SYGVKD. The CDR3 contains 18 residues. Trimming at V came to 6 bases and at J to 4 bases, leaving 15 bases not matched to a gene. This CDR3 is CAIRVTSWTSGRYNEQFF. The DNA for the CDR3 is TGTGCCATCAGAGTGACCTCTTGGACTAGCGGACGTTACAATGAGCAGTTCTTC.

This clonotype was counted ten times or more. This chain joins TRBV7-6 and TRBJ2-1; D is ambiguous. The CDR3 covers 13 residues. Trimming took off 1 base at V and 3 bases at J, with 4 bases between the two ends. Germline CDR1 reads SGHVS; CDR2 reads FNYEAQ. CDR3 sequence: CASSLEDYNEQFF. In nucleotides, the CDR3 is TGTGCCAGCAGCTTAGAGGACTACAATGAGCAGTTCTTC. Full variable domain (missing parts from reference TRBV7-6 and TRBJ2-1): GAGVSQSPRYKVTKRGQDVALRCDPISGHVSLYWYRQALGQGPEFLTYFNYEAQQDKSGLPNDRFSAERPEGSISTLTIQRTEQRDSAMYRCASSLEDYNEQFFGPGTRLTVL.

The genes are TRBV9 and TRBJ2-5; D is perhaps TRBD2 (6 bases). Germline CDR1 reads SGDLS; CDR2 reads YYNGEE. This CDR3 contains 16 residues. With 0 bases removed from V and 5 bases from J, the gap between germline ends came to 17 bases. CDR3 in amino acids: CASSVGGQKEGETQYF. CDR3 DNA sequence: TGTGCCAGCAGCGTAGGTGGGCAGAAGGAGGGGGAGACCCAGTACTTC.